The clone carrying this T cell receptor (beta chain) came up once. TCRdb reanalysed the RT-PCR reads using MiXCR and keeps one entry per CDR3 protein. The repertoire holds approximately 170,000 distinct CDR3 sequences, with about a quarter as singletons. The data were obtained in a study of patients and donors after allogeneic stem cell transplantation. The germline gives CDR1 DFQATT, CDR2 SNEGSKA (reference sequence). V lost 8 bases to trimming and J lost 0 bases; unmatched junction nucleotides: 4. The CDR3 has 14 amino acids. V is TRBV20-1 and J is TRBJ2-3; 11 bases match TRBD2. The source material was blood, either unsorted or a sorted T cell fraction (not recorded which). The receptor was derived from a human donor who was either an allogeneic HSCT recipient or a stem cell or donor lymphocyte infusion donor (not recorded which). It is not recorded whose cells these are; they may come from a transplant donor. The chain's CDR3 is CSLLAGGSTDTQYF. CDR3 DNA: TGCAGTCTTCTAGCGGGAGGAAGCACAGATACGCAGTATTTT.